One sample yielded the 21 T cell receptor beta chains listed below, sequenced in a study of response to subunit inactivated influenza vaccine. TCRdb analysed the RT-PCR reads with MiXCR anew, one entry per CDR3 protein. This table has 500,000 to 600,000 distinct CDR3 sequences, approximately 15% appearing once. Sequencing used CD4+ T cells sorted from PBMCs, obtained around 25 months after vaccination. The receptors were gathered from a man aged 45-69 years who received an inactivated influenza vaccine.

The chain joins TRBV20-1 to TRBJ2-2; 8 bases are a match to TRBD2. The germline V gene encodes CDR1 DFQATT and CDR2 SNEGSKA (reference sequence). The CDR3 runs to 13 residues. V shed 1 base, J shed 7 bases, and the junction held 2 bases outside the gene matches. This chain's CDR3 is CSARAGGVGELFF. The CDR3 nucleotides are TGCAGTGCTAGAGCGGGAGGGGTCGGGGAGCTGTTTTTT.

This chain connects TRBV5-1 to TRBJ2-2, with D possibly matching TRBD2 (6 bases). Trimming removed 4 bases at V and 9 bases at J, with 16 bases between. The CDR3 runs 14 residues. Germline CDR1 SGHRS, CDR2 YFSETQ. The CDR3 DNA reads as TGCGCCAGCAGCGGCGGGGTTCGAAATCGGGAGCTGTTTTTT. The encoded protein is CASSGGVRNRELFF.

This clonotype was counted a few times. V gene TRBV6-1 combines with J gene TRBJ1-2, with D possibly TRBD1 on 6 matching bases. The germline gives CDR1 MNHNS, CDR2 SASEGT. There are 13 residues in the CDR3. V was shortened by 5 bases and J by 6 bases, with 13 bases between the two germline ends. CDR3 region: CASSNRGGHGYTF. The CDR3 region has the DNA TGTGCCAGCAGTAATAGGGGGGGCCATGGCTACACCTTC.

CDR3 loop: CASSLANSLGETQYF. The CDR3 DNA reads TGTGCCAGCAGCTTAGCGAACAGTTTGGGAGAGACCCAGTACTTC. This chain links TRBV7-2 with TRBJ2-5; D is uncertain. Germline V gene lookup returns CDR1 SGHTA and CDR2 FQGNSA. The CDR3 contains 15 residues. Trimming left V 0 bases short and J 4 bases short, with 12 bases between.

There are a few counts of this clonotype. The chain recombines TRBV4-3 with TRBJ2-3, with D possibly TRBD2 on 7 matching bases. The CDR3 is made up of 15 amino acids. V lost 0 bases and J lost 9, with 16 bases in between. CDR1 and CDR2 from the germline V gene are LGHNA and YSLEER. CDR3 amino acids: CASSQDHPRGGTQYF. The CDR3 DNA reads as TGCGCCAGCAGCCAAGATCACCCTAGGGGGGGAACGCAGTATTTT.

About this clonotype: One junction end disagrees with the germline gene, perhaps due to a read error. The gene calls are TRBV11-2 and TRBJ2-1, with 8 bases identical to TRBD2. The CDR3 totals 12 residues. Germline V gene lookup returns CDR1 SGHAT and CDR2 FQNNGV. DNA of the CDR3: TGTGCCAGCACAGAGCCGGGACTAGGAGTAGCGTTC. It is translated as CASTEPGLGVAF.

There are many counts of this clonotype. The chain couples TRBV20-1 to TRBJ2-3, with D tentatively TRBD1 or TRBD2 (5 bases each). The V end lost 3 bases, the J end lost 2 bases, and 9 bases lay between the germline ends. CDR3 length equals 13 residues. Germline V CDR1 and CDR2: DFQATT, SNEGSKA (reference sequence). CDR3: CSARGENTDTQYF. The CDR3 DNA reads as TGCAGTGCTAGGGGGGAAAACACAGATACGCAGTATTTT.

This rearrangement joins TRBV6-1 to TRBJ2-2; D uncertain. Trimming shortened V by 6 bases and J by 6 bases, and 8 bases separated the two germline ends. In germline, CDR1 is MNHNS, CDR2 SASEGT. The CDR3 has 12 residues. The DNA of the CDR3 is TGTGCCAGCAGCGTTTCGGCCGGGGAGCTGTTTTTT. Its translation is CASSVSAGELFF.

This clonotype appeared a few times. V gene TRBV7-9 combines with J gene TRBJ2-2; D is unclear. CDR1 SEHNR and CDR2 FQNEAQ come from the germline V gene (reference sequence). Trimming shortened V by 0 bases and J by 0 bases, and 5 bases separated the two germline ends. This CDR3 region has 15 residues. The CDR3 spells CASSLAPANTGELFF. CDR3 DNA: TGTGCCAGCAGCTTAGCCCCTGCGAACACCGGGGAGCTGTTTTTT.

The rearrangement links TRBV29-1 to TRBJ2-1, with 8 bases lining up with TRBD2. V shed 4 bases, J shed 9 bases, and the junction held 14 bases outside the gene matches. This CDR3 comprises 15 residues. The germline CDR1 and CDR2 sequences are SQVTM and ANQGSEA. CDR3 loop: CSVVLLPGGRGEQFF. In nucleotides, the CDR3 is TGCAGCGTTGTTTTACTCCCGGGGGGGCGAGGTGAGCAGTTCTTC.

V usage is TRBV5-1 and J usage is TRBJ2-1; D is ambiguous. This CDR3 spans 14 amino acids. Germline CDR1 is SGHRS and CDR2 is YFSETQ. V was cut by 3 bases and J by 8 bases, with 15 bases left in between. CDR3 sequence reads: CASSSLNLVHEQFF. CDR3 bases: TGCGCCAGCAGCTCCCTTAACTTGGTGCATGAGCAGTTCTTC.

V usage is TRBV11-2 and J usage is TRBJ2-7; D unresolved. This CDR3 spans 13 amino acids. The V and J ends lost 2 bases and 3 bases respectively, with 8 bases between them. Germline CDR1 is SGHAT and CDR2 is FQNNGV. The CDR3 loop reads CASSLNHLYEQYF. DNA of the CDR3: TGTGCCAGCAGCTTAAATCACCTCTACGAGCAGTACTTC.

The chain employs TRBV6-2 or TRBV6-3 and TRBJ2-7; 9 bases agree with TRBD1. The junction had 5 bases not matched to a gene; V was cut back by 5 bases and J by 3 bases. Germline CDR1 MNHEY, CDR2 SVGEGT. The CDR3 runs 14 residues. The CDR3 sequence: CASSRQGEVYEQYF. DNA for the CDR3: TGTGCCAGCAGTCGACAGGGGGAGGTCTACGAGCAGTACTTC.

The chain combines TRBV7-9 with TRBJ2-1; TRBD1 is a possible D gene (5 bases). The CDR3 is 15 amino acids. Germline assignment: CDR1 SEHNR and CDR2 FQNEAQ (reference sequence). Trimming shortened V by 2 bases and J by 10 bases, and 18 bases separated the two germline ends. The CDR3 coding sequence is TGTGCCAGCAGCTTATTAACAGGCCCTCTGGGAGAGCAGTTCTTC. Translated, it gives CASSLLTGPLGEQFF.

The chain recombines TRBV13 with TRBJ2-4; 8 nucleotides agree with TRBD1. Germline assignment: CDR1 PRHDT and CDR2 FYEKMQ (reference sequence). There are 15 residues in the CDR3. The V segment lost 5 bases and the J segment 6 bases; nucleotides outside the gene matches: 9. CDR3 protein: CASSLTGARGNIQYF. CDR3 coding DNA: TGTGCCAGCAGCCTGACAGGGGCCCGGGGAAACATTCAGTACTTC.

In this sample, this clonotype turned up a few times. The chain joins TRBV28 to TRBJ2-5; D gene unclear. Looked up from germline, CDR1 is MDHEN and CDR2 is SYDVKM. This CDR3 has 16 residues. The V end was cut by 8 bases, the J end by 7 bases, with 26 bases between. The CDR3 region has the DNA TGTGCCAGCGCTCTCCTATCGCCCGGCAGCTCGGGGACCCAGTACTTC. Protein sequence: CASALLSPGSSGTQYF.

The J gene is TRBJ1-3, the V gene TRBV12-3 or TRBV12-4; D call uncertain. Trimming pared 6 bases from V and 11 bases from J, leaving 11 bases between. The CDR3 extends over 11 amino acids. The CDR3 DNA reads TGTGCCAGCAGCTCGAATTCAGCCATATATTTT. Translating gives CASSSNSAIYF.

The chain joins TRBV7-8 to TRBJ2-5; D is tentatively TRBD1 or TRBD2 (5 bases each). CDR3 size: 13 residues. V was clipped by 4 bases and J by 7 bases, with 13 bases between them. CDR1 SGHVS and CDR2 FQNEAQ come from the germline V gene. The DNA of the CDR3 is TGTGCCAGCAGCTACGGGACGTCAGGGACCCAGTACTTC. As protein: CASSYGTSGTQYF.

The chain carries TRBV20-1 and TRBJ2-5, with 12 bases aligning to TRBD2. The CDR3 is 14 amino acids. The trim removed 4 bases at V and 6 bases at J, leaving 6 bases unmatched. Per the germline V gene, CDR1 is DFQATT and CDR2 is SNEGSKA (reference sequence). CDR3 coding DNA: TGCAGTGCTACGACTAGCGGGAGCAGCCAGACCCAGTACTTC. Protein sequence: CSATTSGSSQTQYF.

The chain uses TRBV5-6 and TRBJ1-1, with 7 bases lining up with TRBD1. The CDR3 covers 13 residues. In germline, CDR1 is SGHDT, CDR2 YYEEEE. V was clipped by 6 bases and J by 5 bases; unmatched bases: 7. CDR3: CASIRGTATEAFF. In nucleotides, the CDR3 is TGTGCCAGCATCCGAGGGACAGCGACTGAAGCTTTCTTT.

This clonotype was counted a single time. Compared with germline, one end of the junction differs, possibly owing to a read error. The chain carries TRBV20-1 and TRBJ2-3, with 7 bases lining up with TRBD2. The germline V gene encodes CDR1 DFQATT and CDR2 SNEGSKA (reference sequence). The CDR3 consists of 16 residues. The CDR3 spells CCARDRRRGNTDTQYF. CDR3 bases: TGCTGTGCTAGAGATAGAAGGCGGGGGAACACAGATACGCAGTATTTT.